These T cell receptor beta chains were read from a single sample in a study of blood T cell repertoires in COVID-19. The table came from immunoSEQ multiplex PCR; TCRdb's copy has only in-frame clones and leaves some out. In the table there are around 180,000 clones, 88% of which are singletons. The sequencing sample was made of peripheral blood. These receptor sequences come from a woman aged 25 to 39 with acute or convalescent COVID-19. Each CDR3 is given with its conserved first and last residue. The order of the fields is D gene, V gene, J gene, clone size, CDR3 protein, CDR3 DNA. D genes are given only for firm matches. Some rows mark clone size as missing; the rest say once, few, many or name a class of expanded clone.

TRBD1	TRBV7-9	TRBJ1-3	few	CASSLGQGLIPPGNTIYF	TGTGCCAGCAGCTTAGGACAGGGGTTAATTCCCCCGGGAAACACCATATATTTT
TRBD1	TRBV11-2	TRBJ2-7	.	CASSPDRSYEQYF	TGTGCCAGCAGCCCGGACAGGTCCTACGAGCAGTACTTC
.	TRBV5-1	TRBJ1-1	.	CASSLGRENTEAFF	TGCGCCAGCAGCTTGGGGAGGGAGAACACTGAAGCTTTCTTT
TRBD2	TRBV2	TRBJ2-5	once	CASSEKRGQETQYF	TGTGCCAGCAGTGAGAAGCGGGGTCAAGAGACCCAGTACTTC
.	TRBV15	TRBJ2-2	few	CATSGTGIGELFF	TGTGCCACCAGCGGTACAGGGATCGGGGAGCTGTTTTTT
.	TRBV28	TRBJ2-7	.	CATLAPSSYEQYF	TGTGCCACCCTAGCGCCCAGCTCCTACGAGCAGTACTTC
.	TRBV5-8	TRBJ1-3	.	CASSFTGGSGNTIYF	TGTGCCAGCAGCTTCACCGGAGGCTCTGGAAACACCATATATTTT
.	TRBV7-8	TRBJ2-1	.	CASSLNSYHNEQFF	TGTGCCAGCAGCCTAAACAGCTACCACAATGAGCAGTTCTTC
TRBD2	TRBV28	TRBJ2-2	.	CASLAGGPRKLFF	TGTGCCAGCCTAGCGGGAGGGCCAAGGAAGCTGTTTTTT
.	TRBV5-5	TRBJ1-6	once	CASTVVGLHNSPLHF	TGTGCCAGTACCGTTGTAGGACTTCATAATTCACCCCTCCACTTT
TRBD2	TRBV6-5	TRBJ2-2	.	CASLGLATGELFF	TGTGCCAGCCTCGGACTAGCCACCGGGGAGCTGTTTTTT
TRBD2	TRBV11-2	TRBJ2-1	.	CASRGLAGVSEQFF	TGTGCCAGCAGAGGGCTAGCGGGAGTTAGTGAGCAGTTCTTC
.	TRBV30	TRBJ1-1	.	CAWSALDSSAFF	TGTGCCTGGAGTGCCCTCGACAGCTCTGCTTTCTTT
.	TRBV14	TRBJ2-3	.	CASSQRGAHTQYF	TGTGCCAGCAGCCAACGTGGGGCCCATACGCAGTATTTT
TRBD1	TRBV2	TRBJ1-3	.	CASSGDSRNTIYF	TGTGCCAGCAGTGGGGACAGCAGAAACACCATATATTTT
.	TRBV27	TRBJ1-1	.	CASSFTVDMGSEAFF	TGTGCCAGCAGTTTTACGGTGGACATGGGGTCTGAAGCTTTCTTT
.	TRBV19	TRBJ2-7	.	CASTAGDEQYF	TGTGCCAGTACGGCAGGGGACGAGCAGTACTTC
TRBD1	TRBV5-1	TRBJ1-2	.	CASSTGTGNYGYTF	TGCGCCAGCAGCACCGGGACAGGGAACTATGGCTACACCTTC
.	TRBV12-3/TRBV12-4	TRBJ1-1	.	CASTSGTEAFF	TGTGCCAGCACTTCGGGGACTGAAGCTTTCTTT
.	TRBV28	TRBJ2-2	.	CASSFIVPGNTGELFF	TGTGCCAGCAGTTTTATTGTCCCGGGGAACACCGGGGAGCTGTTTTTT
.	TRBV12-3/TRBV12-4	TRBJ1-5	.	CASRRQMLQPQHF	TGTGCCAGCAGAAGACAGATGCTCCAGCCCCAGCATTTT